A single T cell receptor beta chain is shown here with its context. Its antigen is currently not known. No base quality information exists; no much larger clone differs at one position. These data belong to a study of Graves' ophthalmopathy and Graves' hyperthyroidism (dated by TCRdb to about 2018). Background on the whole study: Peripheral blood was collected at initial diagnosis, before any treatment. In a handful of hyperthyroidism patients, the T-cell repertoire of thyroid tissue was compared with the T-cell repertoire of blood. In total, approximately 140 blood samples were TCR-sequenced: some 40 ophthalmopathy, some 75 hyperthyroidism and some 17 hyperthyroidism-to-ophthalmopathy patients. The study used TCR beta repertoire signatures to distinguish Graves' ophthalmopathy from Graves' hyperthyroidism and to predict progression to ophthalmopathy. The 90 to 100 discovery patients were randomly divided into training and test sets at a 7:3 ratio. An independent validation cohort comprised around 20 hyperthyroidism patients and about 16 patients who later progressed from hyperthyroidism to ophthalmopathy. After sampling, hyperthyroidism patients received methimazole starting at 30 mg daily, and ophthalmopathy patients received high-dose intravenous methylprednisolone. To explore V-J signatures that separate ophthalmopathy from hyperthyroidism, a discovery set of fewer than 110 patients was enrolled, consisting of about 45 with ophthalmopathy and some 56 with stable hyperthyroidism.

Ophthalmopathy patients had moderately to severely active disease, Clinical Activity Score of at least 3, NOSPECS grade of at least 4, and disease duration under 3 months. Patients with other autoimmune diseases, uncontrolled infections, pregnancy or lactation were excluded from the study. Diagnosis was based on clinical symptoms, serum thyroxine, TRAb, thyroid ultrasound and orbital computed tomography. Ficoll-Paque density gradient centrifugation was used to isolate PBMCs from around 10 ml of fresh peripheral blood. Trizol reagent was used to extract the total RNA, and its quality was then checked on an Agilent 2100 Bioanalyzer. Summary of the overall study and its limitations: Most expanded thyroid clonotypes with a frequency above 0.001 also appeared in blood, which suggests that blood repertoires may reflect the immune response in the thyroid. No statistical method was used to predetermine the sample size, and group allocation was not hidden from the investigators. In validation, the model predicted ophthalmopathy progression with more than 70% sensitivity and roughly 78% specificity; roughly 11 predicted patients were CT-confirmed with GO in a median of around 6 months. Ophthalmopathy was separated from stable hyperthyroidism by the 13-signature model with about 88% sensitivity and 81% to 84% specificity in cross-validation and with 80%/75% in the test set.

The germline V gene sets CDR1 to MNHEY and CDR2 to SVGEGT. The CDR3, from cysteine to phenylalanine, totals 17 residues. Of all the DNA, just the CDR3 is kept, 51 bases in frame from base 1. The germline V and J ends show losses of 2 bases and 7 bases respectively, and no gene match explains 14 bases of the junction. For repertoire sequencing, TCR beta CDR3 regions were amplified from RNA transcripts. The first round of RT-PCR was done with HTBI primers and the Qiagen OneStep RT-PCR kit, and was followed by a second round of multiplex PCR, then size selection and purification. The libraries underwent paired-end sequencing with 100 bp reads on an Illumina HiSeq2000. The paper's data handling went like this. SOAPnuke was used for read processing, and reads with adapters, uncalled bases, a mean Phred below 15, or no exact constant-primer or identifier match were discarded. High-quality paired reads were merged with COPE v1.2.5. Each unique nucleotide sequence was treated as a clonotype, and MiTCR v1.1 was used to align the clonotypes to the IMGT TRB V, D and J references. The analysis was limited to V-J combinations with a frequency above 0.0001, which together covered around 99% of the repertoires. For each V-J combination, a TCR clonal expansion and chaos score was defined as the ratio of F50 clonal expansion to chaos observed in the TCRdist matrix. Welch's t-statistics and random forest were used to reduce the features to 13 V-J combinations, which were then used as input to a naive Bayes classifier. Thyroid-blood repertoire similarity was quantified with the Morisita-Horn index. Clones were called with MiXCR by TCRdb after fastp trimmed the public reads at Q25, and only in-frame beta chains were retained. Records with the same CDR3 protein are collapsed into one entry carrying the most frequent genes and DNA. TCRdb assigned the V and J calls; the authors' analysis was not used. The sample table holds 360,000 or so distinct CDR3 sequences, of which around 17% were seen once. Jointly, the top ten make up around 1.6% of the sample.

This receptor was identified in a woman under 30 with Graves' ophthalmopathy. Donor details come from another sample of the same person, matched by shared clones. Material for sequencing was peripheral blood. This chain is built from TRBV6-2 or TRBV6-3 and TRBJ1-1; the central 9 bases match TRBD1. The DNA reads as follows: TGTGCCAGCAGTTACCCAATTACAGGGGGCGCTGGGAGTGAAGCTTTCTTT. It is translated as CASSYPITGGAGSEAFF.